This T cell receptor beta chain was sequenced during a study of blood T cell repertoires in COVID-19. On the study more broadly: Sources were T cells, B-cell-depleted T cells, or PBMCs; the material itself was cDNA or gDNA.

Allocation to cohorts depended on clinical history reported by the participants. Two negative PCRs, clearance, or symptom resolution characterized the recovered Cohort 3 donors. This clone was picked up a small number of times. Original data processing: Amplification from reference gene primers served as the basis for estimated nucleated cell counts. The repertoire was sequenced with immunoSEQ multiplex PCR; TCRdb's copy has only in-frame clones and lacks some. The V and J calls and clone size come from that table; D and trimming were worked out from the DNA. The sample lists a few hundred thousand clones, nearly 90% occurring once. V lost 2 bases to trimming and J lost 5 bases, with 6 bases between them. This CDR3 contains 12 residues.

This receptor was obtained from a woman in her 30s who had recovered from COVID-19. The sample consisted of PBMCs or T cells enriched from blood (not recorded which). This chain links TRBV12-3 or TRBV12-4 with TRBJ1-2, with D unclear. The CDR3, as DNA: TGTGCCAGCAGTTTAAGGGAGTATGGCTACACCTTC. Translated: CASSLREYGYTF.